What follows are 6 T cell receptor beta chains derived from one specimen sequenced in a study of OX40 agonist ivuxolimab in advanced cancers. The library came from the immunoSEQ multiplex PCR assay. TCRdb holds this immuneACCESS table with in-frame rearrangements only. Some clones are missing; in checked studies, unresolved V genes explain under half, and the rest has no known cause. Counted in this sample were 60,000 to 75,000 clones; 91% of them appeared once. Together, the top ten hold 11% to 15% of the sample. This sample comprised CD4+ or CD8+ T cells sorted from blood, obtained in a trial of the OX40 agonist ivuxolimab. The receptors derive from an adult with an advanced solid tumor such as melanoma, head and neck, liver or kidney cancer.

J is TRBJ1-3 and V is TRBV7-6, with 7 bases that match TRBD1. The CDR3 extends over 18 amino acids. Germline V gene lookup returns CDR1 SGHVS and CDR2 FNYEAQ. V dropped 5 bases and J dropped 3; count of bases not matched to a gene: 16. The CDR3 sequence: CASSPSPRQGGGGNTIYF. In DNA form, the CDR3 reads TGTGCCAGCAGCCCCTCTCCCCGACAGGGTGGTGGTGGAAACACCATATATTTT.

The gene calls are TRBV5-8 and TRBJ1-2; maybe TRBD1 (5 bases). This CDR3 comprises 13 residues. The V and J ends lost 6 bases and 6 bases respectively, with 15 bases between them. Germline loops: CDR1 SGHTS, CDR2 YDEGEE. CDR3 protein: CASTYEDNHGYTF. The DNA of the CDR3 is TGTGCCAGCACCTACGAGGACAACCATGGCTACACCTTC.

V is TRBV7-6 and J is TRBJ1-5; possibly TRBD1 for D (6 bases). This CDR3 comprises 13 residues. The germline V gene has CDR1 SGHVS and CDR2 FNYEAQ. Trimming stripped 2 bases from V and 6 bases from J, with 8 bases between. CDR3 sequence (DNA): TGTGCCAGCAGCTTAACAGGGACTCAGCCCCAGCATTTT. Amino acid sequence: CASSLTGTQPQHF.

V gene TRBV4-3 combines with J gene TRBJ2-3; TRBD1 matches at 9 bases. The V gene's germline CDR1 is LGHNA and CDR2 YSLEER. V lost 0 bases and J lost 3; bases outside the gene matches: 4. The CDR3 runs to 16 residues. CDR3 coding DNA: TGCGCCAGCAGCCAAGATCCCGGGACAGGGACAGATACGCAGTATTTT. This gives the protein CASSQDPGTGTDTQYF.

The rearrangement uses TRBV6-1 and TRBJ2-7, with D perhaps matching TRBD2 (5 bases). Germline CDR1 reads MNHNS; CDR2 reads SASEGT. The ends were cut back, 4 bases at V and 3 bases at J, with 10 bases in the middle. The CDR3 sequence is 13 residues long. CDR3 nucleotides: TGTGCCAGCAGTGGAGCGGTAAACTACGAGCAGTACTTC. As protein: CASSGAVNYEQYF.

The gene calls are TRBV27 and TRBJ2-7; TRBD2 agrees at 7 bases. The CDR3 loop spans 16 amino acids. CDR1 MNHEY and CDR2 SMNVEV come from the germline V gene (reference sequence). J gave up 2 bases and V 4 bases, and 11 bases lay outside the gene matches. The CDR3 spells CASSSYGSGTPYEQYF. The CDR3 coding sequence is TGTGCCAGCAGTTCTTATGGAAGCGGGACGCCCTACGAGCAGTACTTC.